Following are 25 T cell receptor beta chains from one sample sequenced in a study of CD8 T cells in Susac syndrome. Random hexamers were used to reverse transcribe an amount of roughly 0.45 to 1 ug RNA. TCRdb passed the immunoSEQ multiplex PCR reads through MiXCR, listing each CDR3 protein once. The sample lists 150,000 to 200,000 distinct CDR3 sequences; approximately 96% were seen once. The sample was CD4+ T cells from PBMCs. The receptors shown here come from a human donor with Susac syndrome.

This clonotype has only a few counts. The J gene is TRBJ2-7, the V gene TRBV20-1, with D tentatively TRBD1 (5 bases). Germline V gene data show CDR1 as DFQATT and CDR2 as SNEGSKA (reference sequence). There are 14 residues in the CDR3. Between the trimmed V and J ends, which lost 6 bases and 4 bases, there was a span of 19 bases. The CDR3 is CSAQKQGWQYEQYF. CDR3 nucleotide sequence: TGCAGTGCCCAGAAGCAGGGATGGCAGTACGAGCAGTACTTC.

The chain couples TRBV3-1 to TRBJ1-6; 7 bases are shared with TRBD1. This CDR3 contains 14 residues. The V gene end was trimmed by 7 bases and the J gene end by 7 bases; junction bases not matched to a gene: 7. Germline CDR1 reads LGHDT; CDR2 reads YNNKEL (reference sequence). In DNA form, the CDR3 reads TGTGCCAGCACCCTGGGACAGAGAAATTCACCCCTCCACTTT. The encoded protein is CASTLGQRNSPLHF.

CDR3 nucleotides: TGTGCCAGCAGTATAGGGCCAGAGCAGTACTTC. Translating it yields CASSIGPEQYF. The rearrangement uses TRBV25-1 and TRBJ2-7; D is undetermined. V was clipped by 5 bases and J by 7 bases, with 9 bases between them. Germline V lookup: CDR1 MGHDK, CDR2 SYGVNS. CDR3 length: 11 amino acids.

The chain is built from TRBV2 and TRBJ2-3, with D possibly matching TRBD2 (5 bases). Germline V gene data show CDR1 as SNHLY and CDR2 as FYNNEI. V dropped 2 bases and J dropped 6 bases, with 12 bases sitting between them. CDR3 length: 14 residues. The CDR3 DNA reads TGTGCCAGCAGTGAATCGGGGTCATGGGATACGCAGTATTTT. Translating gives CASSESGSWDTQYF.

The chain uses TRBV6-2 or TRBV6-3 and TRBJ1-5; no firm D call. V lost 2 bases to trimming and J lost 9 bases, with 5 bases between them. CDR3 size: 11 residues. Germline CDR1 is MNHEY and CDR2 is SVGEGT. CDR3 protein: CASSYDGPQHF. The CDR3 DNA follows: TGTGCCAGCAGTTACGACGGGCCCCAGCATTTT.

The rearrangement uses TRBV6-5 and TRBJ2-7, with TRBD1 as a possible D gene (5 bases). The CDR3 contains 13 residues. The V and J ends lost 2 bases and 2 bases respectively, with 7 bases between them. CDR1 and CDR2 (germline): MNHEY, SVGAGI. CDR3: CASSYGAAYEQYF. The CDR3 DNA reads as TGTGCCAGCAGTTACGGGGCAGCCTACGAGCAGTACTTC.

The V and J genes are TRBV29-1 and TRBJ1-2; 7 bases match TRBD1. The germline V gene encodes CDR1 SQVTM and CDR2 ANQGSEA. J lost 0 bases, V lost 8 bases, and 9 bases had no gene match. The CDR3 consists of 14 residues. The CDR3 reads CSLYRGPPNYGYTF. The CDR3 nucleotides are TGCAGCCTCTACAGGGGACCTCCTAACTATGGCTACACCTTC.

The gene calls are TRBV29-1 and TRBJ2-2; 8 bases agree with TRBD1. The junction had 8 bases not matched to a gene; V was cut back by 5 bases and J by 6 bases. The CDR3 totals 14 residues. Germline CDR1 and CDR2: SQVTM and ANQGSEA. CDR3 sequence (DNA): TGCAGCGTTAGGGAGACAGGGGACGCCGGGGAGCTGTTTTTT. This encodes CSVRETGDAGELFF.

This rearrangement joins TRBV20-1 to TRBJ1-1; D is unclear. The CDR3 is 15 residues long. Germline V gene data show CDR1 as DFQATT and CDR2 as SNEGSKA (reference sequence). Trimming took off 0 bases at V and 2 bases at J, with 13 bases between the two ends. Written as DNA, the CDR3 is TGCAGTGCTAGAGATCGGGTGGCGGGCAACACTGAAGCTTTCTTT. This codes for CSARDRVAGNTEAFF.

The chain recombines TRBV2 with TRBJ2-1; no reliable D call. The germline gives CDR1 SNHLY, CDR2 FYNNEI. The CDR3 spans 12 residues. V lost 8 bases to trimming and J lost 4 bases, with 9 bases between them. The CDR3 region has the DNA TGTGCCAGCTCTATCCTTTACAATGAGCAGTTCTTC. It encodes CASSILYNEQFF. The full variable domain, completed using reference TRBV2 and TRBJ2-1, is EPEVTQTPSHQVTQMGQEVILRCVPISNHLYFYWYRQILGQKVEFLVSFYNNEISEKSEIFDDQFSVERPDGSNFTLKIRSTKLEDSAMYFCASSILYNEQFFGPGTRLTVL.

This chain links TRBV11-1 with TRBJ2-2; D is ambiguous. Germline-derived CDR1 and CDR2 are SGHAT and FQDESV (reference sequence). This CDR3 is 14 amino acids long. V lost 2 bases and J lost 2, with 6 bases in between. CDR3 loop: CASSLLLNTGELFF. The CDR3 DNA is TGTGCCAGCAGCTTATTACTAAACACCGGGGAGCTGTTTTTT.

The V call is TRBV5-1, the J call TRBJ2-5; TRBD1 might be the D (6 bases). The CDR3 totals 20 residues. The germline V gene encodes CDR1 SGHRS and CDR2 YFSETQ. Trimming removed 2 bases from V and 2 bases from J, with 28 bases in between. The chain's CDR3 is CASSFAPRSGTPSRQETQYF. The DNA for the CDR3 is TGCGCCAGCAGCTTTGCCCCCCGTTCCGGGACACCGAGTAGACAAGAGACCCAGTACTTC.

This chain links TRBV27 with TRBJ1-5, with 8 bases identical to TRBD1. Germline values: CDR1 MNHEY, CDR2 SMNVEV (reference sequence). Losses at the gene ends were 5 bases for V and 4 bases for J; bases not matched to a gene: 7. CDR3 length: 15 residues. Here the CDR3 reads CASSLGTGRNQPQHF. The CDR3 bases are TGTGCCAGCAGTCTTGGGACAGGTAGGAATCAGCCCCAGCATTTT.

This rearrangement joins TRBV7-3 to TRBJ2-3; 15 bases map to TRBD2. The germline V gene encodes CDR1 SGHTA and CDR2 FQGTGA. V gave up 5 bases and J gave up 3 bases; unmatched junction bases: 6. This CDR3 is built from 17 residues. CDR3 DNA sequence: TGTGCCAGCAGCCAATACGGGACTAGCGGGGGGACAGATACGCAGTATTTT. Translating gives CASSQYGTSGGTDTQYF.

J is TRBJ1-2 and V is TRBV11-1; 7 nucleotides agree with TRBD1. Germline V lookup: CDR1 SGHAT, CDR2 FQDESV (reference sequence). The CDR3 consists of 12 residues. The J segment lost 6 bases and the V segment lost 5 bases, leaving 3 bases of the junction unmatched. The CDR3 reads CASSPGQDGYTF. DNA of the CDR3: TGTGCCAGCAGCCCAGGACAGGATGGCTACACCTTC.

J is TRBJ2-3 and V is TRBV2; 9 bases are shared with TRBD1. Germline CDR1 is SNHLY and CDR2 is FYNNEI. The ends lost 10 bases at V and 2 bases at J; junction bases unmatched: 4. This CDR3 has 13 amino acids. The CDR3 DNA sequence: TGTGCCATCGGGACAGGGAACACAGATACGCAGTATTTT. It encodes CAIGTGNTDTQYF.

CDR3 in amino acids: CASSLAGYTEAFF. For the CDR3, the DNA is TGCGCCAGCAGCTTAGCAGGGTACACTGAAGCTTTCTTT. The V call is TRBV5-1, the J call TRBJ1-1, with a tentative D call TRBD1 (5 bases). This CDR3 spans 13 amino acids. V shed 2 bases and J shed 3 bases, with 8 bases lying between them. Germline V gene data show CDR1 as SGHRS and CDR2 as YFSETQ.

This chain uses TRBV20-1 with TRBJ2-5, with TRBD2 matching over 9 bases. CDR3 length: 15 amino acids. V trimming: 5 bases; J trimming: 7 bases; junction bases outside the gene matches: 14. Germline V CDR1 and CDR2: DFQATT, SNEGSKA (reference sequence). CDR3 protein: CSAGSGGDRFGTQYF. CDR3 sequence (DNA): TGCAGTGCTGGTAGCGGGGGCGACAGATTTGGGACCCAGTACTTC.

The genes are TRBV7-8 and TRBJ2-2, with a tentative D call TRBD2 (7 bases). Germline lookup yields CDR1 SGHVS and CDR2 FQNEAQ. V lost 5 bases to trimming and J lost 4 bases, with 14 bases between them. The CDR3 loop spans 15 amino acids. CDR3: CASSQQGLSTGELFF. CDR3 nucleotide sequence: TGTGCCAGCAGCCAACAGGGACTATCCACCGGGGAGCTGTTTTTT.

The V and J genes are TRBV20-1 and TRBJ2-7; no clear D gene. Germline V gives CDR1 DFQATT, CDR2 SNEGSKA (reference sequence). Trimming stripped 5 bases from V and 5 bases from J, with 7 bases between. CDR3 size: 10 residues. The CDR3 nucleotides are TGCAGTGCTGCAGCCGACGAGCAGTACTTC. This codes for CSAAADEQYF.

This chain's CDR3 is CASSLGGGADEQYF. CDR3 bases: TGTGCCAGCAGTTTGGGCGGGGGGGCGGACGAGCAGTACTTC. V gene TRBV12-3 or TRBV12-4 combines with J gene TRBJ2-7; 9 bases align to TRBD2. Trimming cost V 3 bases and J 5 bases; bases outside gene matches: 5. The CDR3 length is 14 residues.

The CDR3 is CASSLDRPGQVIYEQYF. CDR3 coding DNA: TGTGCCAGCAGCTTAGATCGGCCGGGACAGGTTATCTACGAGCAGTACTTC. The chain recombines TRBV11-2 with TRBJ2-7; TRBD1 matches at 8 bases. V gave up 0 bases and J gave up 3 bases; unmatched junction bases: 10. The germline V gene has CDR1 SGHAT and CDR2 FQNNGV. There are 17 residues in the CDR3.

The J gene is TRBJ1-1, the V gene TRBV7-9; perhaps TRBD1 as D (6 bases). The length of the CDR3 is 15 residues. Germline V lookup: CDR1 SEHNR, CDR2 FQNEAQ (reference sequence). V lost 5 bases to trimming and J lost 2 bases, with 15 bases between them. Here the CDR3 DNA reads TGTGCCAGCAGCCCCAAAGGACAGCCTAACACTGAAGCTTTCTTT. Translating gives CASSPKGQPNTEAFF.

This clonotype has just one count. This chain connects TRBV29-1 to TRBJ2-1, with 7 bases matching TRBD2. V gave up 5 bases and J gave up 7 bases; unmatched junction bases: 11. From germline, CDR1 is SQVTM and CDR2 ANQGSEA. CDR3 size: 14 residues. CDR3 protein: CSVRSGAPKNEQFF. The DNA for the CDR3 is TGCAGCGTTCGCAGCGGGGCCCCAAAGAATGAGCAGTTCTTC.

The genes are TRBV6-1 and TRBJ1-1; the match to TRBD1 covers 9 bases. The V and J ends lost 6 bases and 5 bases, in that order; junction bases with no gene match: 7. Looked up from germline, CDR1 is MNHNS and CDR2 is SASEGT. The CDR3 is 14 residues long. The CDR3 region is CASSLGQGRTEAFF. The CDR3 bases are TGTGCCAGCAGCCTCGGACAGGGGAGGACTGAAGCTTTCTTT.